The next 18 T cell receptor beta chains were all read from a single sample in a study of post-analysis software for immune sequencing data. Findings of the study overall: In patients, TRBV5-6, TRBV5-1 and TRBV20-1 belonged to five or six TRBV segments found more frequently than in controls.

These receptors' targets are unknown. TCR beta cDNA libraries included unique molecular identifiers. TCRdb re-analysed the PCR reads in MiXCR, keeping a single row per CDR3 protein. Seen here are about 200,000 distinct CDR3 sequences, around 30% observed once, and the top ten hold less than 4%. Source material: blood. These receptor sequences come from a girl aged 2-17 years with multiple sclerosis.

There are many counts of this clonotype. V gene TRBV28 combines with J gene TRBJ2-7; a weak D match, TRBD2 (6 bases). CDR1 and CDR2 (germline): MDHEN, SYDVKM. Trimming took 6 bases from V and 2 from J, leaving 11 bases between them. The CDR3 length is 13 residues. The CDR3 DNA is TGTGCCAGCAGCCCCGGGGGAACCTACGAGCAGTACTTC. It specifies CASSPGGTYEQYF. Drawing the rest from reference TRBV28 and TRBJ2-7, the complete variable domain is DVKVTQSSRYLVKRTGEKVFLECVQDMDHENMFWYRQDPGLGLRLIYFSYDVKMKEKGDIPEGYSVSREKKERFSLILESASTNQTSMYLCASSPGGTYEQYFGPGTRLTVT.

Regarding this clonotype: No conserved phenylalanine or tryptophan is present at the end of the CDR3, so a read error is the likely explanation. The chain has TRBV27 and TRBJ2-7; possible D gene TRBD2, 6 bases. The V and J ends lost 10 bases and 3 bases respectively, with 19 bases between them. CDR3 size: 14 residues. The germline V gene encodes CDR1 MNHEY and CDR2 SMNVEV (reference sequence). The CDR3 DNA sequence: TGTGCCACCGGCGGGGCAGGGCGATTCTACGAGCAGTACCTC. This translates into CATGGAGRFYEQYL.

This rearrangement joins TRBV6-2 or TRBV6-3 to TRBJ1-1; the D is unclear. The V gene's germline CDR1 is MNHEY and CDR2 SVGEGT. The CDR3 totals 14 residues. V was trimmed by 3 bases and J by 3 bases, leaving 11 bases between them. The CDR3 DNA reads TGTGCCAGCAGTTATCGGGGTCCGGACACTGAAGCTTTCTTT. Translating it yields CASSYRGPDTEAFF.

The table lists this clonotype with a few counts. The genes are TRBV20-1 and TRBJ1-3; the match to TRBD1 covers 8 bases. This CDR3 spans 13 amino acids. V shed 7 bases, J shed 4 bases, and the junction held 6 bases outside the gene matches. Germline CDR1 is DFQATT and CDR2 is SNEGSKA (reference sequence). In DNA form, the CDR3 reads TGCAGTGTTCCCCGGACAGGGGGAAACACCATATATTTT. Its protein is CSVPRTGGNTIYF.

In this sample, this clonotype turned up a few times. The chain links TRBV5-1 to TRBJ2-3; D is perhaps TRBD1 or TRBD2 (5 bases each). Germline lookup yields CDR1 SGHRS and CDR2 YFSETQ. The CDR3 length is 17 residues. The V end was cut by 4 bases, the J end by 4 bases, with 22 bases between. The CDR3 protein is CASSAVYRDPKADTQYF. The CDR3 DNA is TGCGCCAGCAGCGCGGTATACCGGGACCCTAAAGCAGATACGCAGTATTTT.

V gene TRBV12-5 combines with J gene TRBJ1-1; D may be TRBD1 (5 bases). The CDR3 loop spans 20 amino acids. Germline CDR1 is LGHNT and CDR2 is FRNRAP. V was clipped by 1 base and J by 0 bases, with 24 bases between them. DNA for the CDR3: TGTGCTAGTGGTTTGGCATCCCCGGTGGAGGGGAGGGCCATGAACACTGAAGCTTTCTTT. Translated, it gives CASGLASPVEGRAMNTEAFF.

This clonotype was picked up a small number of times. The chain is built from TRBV5-1 and TRBJ2-3, with D maybe TRBD2 (6 bases). With 1 base removed from V and 2 bases from J, the gap between germline ends came to 17 bases. The CDR3 totals 17 residues. Germline V gene lookup returns CDR1 SGHRS and CDR2 YFSETQ. The CDR3 region is CASSLTTSERATDTQYF. The CDR3, as DNA: TGCGCCAGCAGCTTGACCACATCGGAGCGGGCCACAGATACGCAGTATTTT.

Regarding this clonotype: A much larger clonotype is one base distant, so this may be a read error. The chain recombines TRBV5-1 with TRBJ2-1, with D perhaps matching TRBD2 (7 bases). V lost 3 bases to trimming and J lost 8 bases, with 18 bases between them. Germline V gives CDR1 SGHRS, CDR2 YFSETQ. CDR3 size: 15 residues. CDR3 region: CASSSEGRGGDEQFF. CDR3 sequence (DNA): TGCGCCAGCAGCTCGGAGGGCCGCGGGGGCGATGAGCAGTTCTTC.

This clonotype was detected ten times or more. The chain carries TRBV20-1 and TRBJ2-7, with D perhaps matching TRBD2 (5 bases). CDR1 DFQATT and CDR2 SNEGSKA come from the germline V gene (reference sequence). The CDR3 has 15 residues. The V gene lost 0 bases and the J gene lost 1 base, with 13 bases spanning the gap. The CDR3 coding sequence is TGCAGTGCTAGAGATGGCCTAGCAGGTTCCTACGAGCAGTACTTC. It encodes CSARDGLAGSYEQYF.

This clonotype has more than one count but fewer than ten. The rearrangement links TRBV28 to TRBJ2-1; tentatively, D is TRBD2 (6 bases). CDR1 and CDR2 from the germline V gene are MDHEN and SYDVKM. V was pared by 1 base and J by 8 bases, with 15 bases between. The CDR3 spans 15 residues. CDR3 loop: CASSLLGGAKDEQFF. The CDR3, as DNA: TGTGCCAGCAGTTTATTAGGAGGGGCTAAGGATGAGCAGTTCTTC.

The chain recombines TRBV7-2 with TRBJ1-2, with a weak D call TRBD1 (5 bases). This CDR3 has 14 residues. V gave up 4 bases and J gave up 4 bases, with 13 bases separating them. Germline CDR1 and CDR2: SGHTA and FQGNSA. The CDR3 region has the DNA TGTGCCAGCAGCTCACCGGGACGGGGCTATGGCTACACCTTC. This translates into CASSSPGRGYGYTF.

Notes on this clonotype: A much larger clone differs from this one at a single base, so this may be a read error. V is TRBV24-1 and J is TRBJ2-1; 9 bases line up with TRBD1. The CDR3 loop spans 16 amino acids. CDR1 KGHDR and CDR2 SFDVKD come from the germline V gene. CDR3 coding DNA: TGTGCCACCAGCCCAAATACCGGGACAGGGCCTAATGAGCGGTTCTTC. It is translated as CATSPNTGTGPNERFF.

The chain carries TRBV5-1 and TRBJ1-1, with a possible D match to TRBD1 (5 bases). The CDR3 consists of 18 residues. CDR1 and CDR2 from the germline V gene are SGHRS and YFSETQ. V lost 1 base and J 0 bases, leaving 19 bases between the germline ends. The CDR3 DNA is TGCGCCAGCAGCTTGATAAGGCCACGCGGAGGGGTGAACACTGAAGCTTTCTTT. Translated: CASSLIRPRGGVNTEAFF.

This chain uses TRBV14 with TRBJ1-2; 10 positions match TRBD1. V trimming: 4 bases; J trimming: 6 bases; junction bases outside the gene matches: 5. Germline loops: CDR1 SGHDN, CDR2 FVKESK. This CDR3 region has 14 residues. CDR3 region: CASSPPGTGDGYTF. CDR3 coding DNA: TGTGCCAGCAGCCCCCCCGGGACAGGGGATGGCTACACCTTC.

This clonotype came up many times. The chain joins TRBV12-3 or TRBV12-4 to TRBJ2-6, with 9 bases matching TRBD2. The CDR3 has 18 residues. V shed 3 bases and J 2 bases; nucleotides not matched to a gene: 8. The CDR3 coding sequence is TGTGCCAGCAGTTTCGATGCTAGCGGGGTCCCTGGGGCCAACGTCCTGACTTTC. Protein product: CASSFDASGVPGANVLTF.

A few counts support this clonotype. The chain employs TRBV6-1 and TRBJ2-2; D not resolved. Germline-derived CDR1 and CDR2 are MNHNS and SASEGT. Trimming removed 4 bases from V and 3 bases from J, with 6 bases in between. This CDR3 is 13 amino acids long. Here the CDR3 DNA reads TGTGCCAGCAGTGTTCAAGACACCGGGGAGCTGTTTTTT. It specifies CASSVQDTGELFF.

This sequence joins TRBV12-3 or TRBV12-4 and TRBJ2-7; D may be TRBD1 (6 bases). The CDR3 spans 13 residues. The germline V and J ends were trimmed by 8 bases and 7 bases, with 18 bases remaining between them. The CDR3 DNA is TGTGCCAGCGGGGCACAGGGACCTAAGGAGCAGTACTTC. Protein sequence: CASGAQGPKEQYF.

Concerning this clonotype: The junction shows a germline mismatch at one end, possibly a read error. V gene TRBV12-3 or TRBV12-4 combines with J gene TRBJ2-1, with a weak D call TRBD2 (5 bases). The CDR3 covers 17 residues. The CDR3 loop reads CASSPPRGLSSYNEHFF. The CDR3 coding sequence is TGTGCCAGCAGTCCCCCCCGCGGGCTTAGCTCCTACAATGAGCATTTCTTC.